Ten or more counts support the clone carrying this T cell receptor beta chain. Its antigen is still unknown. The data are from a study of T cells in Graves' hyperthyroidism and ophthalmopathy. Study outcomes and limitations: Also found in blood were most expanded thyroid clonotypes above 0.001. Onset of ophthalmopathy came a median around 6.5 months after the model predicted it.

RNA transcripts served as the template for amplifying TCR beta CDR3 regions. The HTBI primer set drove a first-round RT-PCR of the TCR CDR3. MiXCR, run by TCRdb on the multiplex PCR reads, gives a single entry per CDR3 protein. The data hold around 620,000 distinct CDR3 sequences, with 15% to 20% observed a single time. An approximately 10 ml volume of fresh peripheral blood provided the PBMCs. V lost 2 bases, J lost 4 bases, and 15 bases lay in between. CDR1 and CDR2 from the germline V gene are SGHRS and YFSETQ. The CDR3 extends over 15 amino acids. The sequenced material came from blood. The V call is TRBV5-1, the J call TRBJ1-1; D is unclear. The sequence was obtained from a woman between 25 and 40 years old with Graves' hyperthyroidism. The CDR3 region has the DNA TGCGCCAGCAGCTTTCCGCCAGCGGGAGCCACTGAAGCTTTCTTT. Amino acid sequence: CASSFPPAGATEAFF.